These 23 T cell receptor beta chains were all obtained from the same sample, sequenced in a study of T cell repertoires in cytomegalovirus infection. Each CDR3 protein is one row after TCRdb ran MiXCR on the reads. Among about 160,000 distinct CDR3 sequences listed, less than 25% were seen once. These receptors have no identified antigens. Specimen: CD8+ T cells from cultured PBMCs, collected from culture after CMV antigen stimulation. Receptors originate from a human donor in good health (CMV status not recorded). Some clones in this sample may be carry-over from other donors' samples.

The CDR3 DNA reads as TGTGCCAGCAGCTTATTAGGTCCGGCAGATACGCAGTATTTT. It codes for CASSLLGPADTQYF. This sequence joins TRBV7-2 and TRBJ2-3; D unresolved. Germline V CDR1 and CDR2: SGHTA, FQGNSA. The CDR3 spans 14 residues. V was cut by 2 bases and J by 4 bases, with 10 bases left in between.

The V and J genes are TRBV27 and TRBJ1-1; perhaps TRBD1 as D (5 bases). Germline V gene lookup returns CDR1 MNHEY and CDR2 SMNVEV (reference sequence). Between the trimmed V and J ends, which lost 9 bases and 4 bases, there was a span of 21 bases. The CDR3 has 15 residues. CDR3 sequence reads: CARRLDPLGGTEAFF. DNA for the CDR3: TGTGCCAGACGTTTAGATCCGTTGGGGGGCACTGAAGCTTTCTTT.

This chain links TRBV20-1 with TRBJ2-7, with D hard to call. Germline V gene data show CDR1 as DFQATT and CDR2 as SNEGSKA (reference sequence). V lost 0 bases to trimming and J lost 0 bases, with 12 bases between them. CDR3 length: 15 amino acids. The CDR3 DNA reads TGCAGTGCTAGAGATCGTAGGGCCAGCTCCTACGAGCAGTACTTC. It translates to CSARDRRASSYEQYF.

This clonotype was seen only a few times. The chain uses TRBV4-2 and TRBJ1-2; D may be TRBD1 (6 bases). V lost 0 bases and J 13 bases, leaving 12 bases between the germline ends. Germline CDR1 is LGHNA and CDR2 is YNFKEQ. The CDR3 is 12 amino acids. CDR3 sequence (DNA): TGTGCCAGCAGCCAAGATTCCCAGGGGTGCACCTTC. Protein product: CASSQDSQGCTF.

This clonotype has more than one count but fewer than ten. The V and J genes are TRBV6-2 or TRBV6-3 and TRBJ1-4, with D hard to call. Germline CDR1 is MNHEY and CDR2 is SVGEGT. V shed 6 bases and J shed 2 bases, with 13 bases lying between them. The CDR3 loop spans 15 amino acids. Here the CDR3 reads CASSRREVTNEKLFF. The CDR3 DNA sequence: TGTGCCAGCAGCAGAAGAGAGGTTACTAATGAAAAACTGTTTTTT.

The chain recombines TRBV11-2 with TRBJ2-1; TRBD2 matches 9 bases. CDR1 and CDR2 from the germline V gene are SGHAT and FQNNGV. J was trimmed by 8 bases and V by 8 bases; bases with no gene match: 16. The CDR3 length is 16 residues. CDR3 sequence: CASPRSGSGGSDEQFF. The CDR3 region has the DNA TGTGCCAGCCCCAGAAGTGGTAGCGGGGGTTCGGATGAGCAGTTCTTC.

The chain employs TRBV27 and TRBJ2-5, with 7 bases fitting TRBD1. This CDR3 is 17 amino acids long. The germline V gene encodes CDR1 MNHEY and CDR2 SMNVEV (reference sequence). V dropped 4 bases and J dropped 5; count of bases not matched to a gene: 16. This CDR3 reads CASSSQRTGAPVETQYF. CDR3 bases: TGTGCCAGCAGTTCCCAAAGAACAGGGGCCCCAGTGGAGACCCAGTACTTC.

This chain links TRBV7-9 with TRBJ2-1, with D hard to call. Germline CDR1 SEHNR, CDR2 FQNEAQ (reference sequence). There are 13 residues in the CDR3. V was pared by 5 bases and J by 5 bases, with 10 bases between. CDR3 residues: CASSPHENNEQFF. CDR3 DNA sequence: TGTGCCAGCAGCCCTCACGAGAACAATGAGCAGTTCTTC.

The chain links TRBV7-2 to TRBJ2-1; D remains unclear. Germline CDR1 is SGHTA and CDR2 is FQGNSA. V lost 5 bases and J lost 8, with 16 bases in between. The CDR3 extends over 14 amino acids. This CDR3 reads CASSPLRTLDEQFF. The CDR3 DNA sequence: TGTGCCAGCAGCCCCCTACGCACCTTGGATGAGCAGTTCTTC.

There are a few counts of this clonotype. The chain couples TRBV4-1 to TRBJ2-2; no clear D. Per the germline V gene, CDR1 is MGHRA and CDR2 is YSYEKL. This CDR3 spans 17 amino acids. Deletions cut 1 base from V and 3 bases from J, with 15 bases between. In nucleotides, the CDR3 is TGCGCCAGCAGCCAAGGAGAGGCACACCATTACACCGGGGAGCTGTTTTTT. Translated: CASSQGEAHHYTGELFF.

This clonotype was seen a handful of times. V and J are TRBV24-1 and TRBJ2-7; weak D call: TRBD1 (6 bases). With 3 bases removed from V and 2 bases from J, the gap between germline ends came to 13 bases. CDR3 length: 15 residues. Germline CDR1 KGHDR, CDR2 SFDVKD. CDR3 in DNA: TGTGCCACCAGTGATCCCCGACAGGAGACCTACGAGCAGTACTTC. Translated: CATSDPRQETYEQYF.

By sample fraction, this clonotype is medium-sized (0.01 to 0.1%). The chain recombines TRBV7-6 with TRBJ1-1; TRBD1 might be the D (6 bases). The CDR3 spans 14 residues. The germline gives CDR1 SGHVS, CDR2 FNYEAQ. The V end was cut by 5 bases, the J end by 4 bases, with 14 bases between. Here the CDR3 DNA reads TGTGCCAGCAGCCAACTACAGGGTTTCACTGAAGCTTTCTTT. As protein: CASSQLQGFTEAFF.

The rearrangement links TRBV6-1 to TRBJ1-2; D remains unclear. This CDR3 is built from 13 residues. V was shortened by 5 bases and J by 6 bases, with 13 bases between the two germline ends. Looked up from germline, CDR1 is MNHNS and CDR2 is SASEGT. In DNA, the CDR3 is TGTGCCAGCAGTTATTTAATGGGCGATGGCTACACCTTC. It encodes CASSYLMGDGYTF.

This clonotype was detected only a few times. The J gene is TRBJ2-3, the V gene TRBV7-9; D is unresolved. V lost 4 bases and J lost 0, with 26 bases in between. This CDR3 region has 20 residues. Germline V CDR1 and CDR2: SEHNR, FQNEAQ (reference sequence). The CDR3 here is CASSYPYKSLESTSTDTQYF. CDR3 nucleotide sequence: TGTGCCAGCAGCTACCCTTATAAGAGTCTTGAGTCCACTAGCACAGATACGCAGTATTTT. Filled out from reference TRBV7-9 and TRBJ2-3, the complete variable domain reads DTGVSQNPRHKITKRGQNVTFRCDPISEHNRLYWYRQTLGQGPEFLTYFQNEAQLEKSRLLSDRFSAERPKGSFSTLEIQRTEQGDSAMYLCASSYPYKSLESTSTDTQYFGPGTRLTVL.

This clonotype was detected only a few times. Because the CDR3's place on the DNA is in doubt, the DNA is left out and the CDR3 is given as listed by TCRdb. This chain uses TRBV27 with TRBJ1-3; TRBD1 is taken as the D call from the table, unchecked against the DNA. Termini included, the CDR3 measures 18 amino acids. The V gene's germline CDR1 is MNHEY and CDR2 SMNVEV (reference sequence). The CDR3: CASSTSRTGVLSGNTIYF.

This clonotype appeared a single time. The rearrangement uses TRBV27 and TRBJ1-3; no clear D. Looked up from germline, CDR1 is MNHEY and CDR2 is SMNVEV (reference sequence). The CDR3 extends over 15 amino acids. V lost 5 bases, J lost 0 bases, and 11 bases lay in between. CDR3: CASSPTPASGNTIYF. CDR3 DNA sequence: TGTGCCAGCAGTCCGACACCCGCCTCTGGAAACACCATATATTTT.

This clonotype was counted between two and nine times. The chain couples TRBV4-1 to TRBJ1-6, with D unclear. V lost 0 bases and J 6 bases, leaving 12 bases between the germline ends. This CDR3 has 16 amino acids. Germline V gives CDR1 MGHRA, CDR2 YSYEKL. The CDR3 is CASSQDGPDFNSPLHF. CDR3 sequence (DNA): TGCGCCAGCAGCCAAGACGGGCCAGACTTTAATTCACCCCTCCACTTT.

This clonotype came up a few times. The chain recombines TRBV7-2 with TRBJ2-5, with TRBD2 matching over 13 bases. This CDR3 has 16 residues. Per germline, CDR1 SGHTA and CDR2 FQGNSA. V was pared by 4 bases and J by 4 bases, with 6 bases of the junction left unmatched. The chain's CDR3 is CASSSTSGGARETQYF. For the CDR3, the DNA is TGTGCCAGCAGCTCTACTAGCGGGGGGGCCCGAGAGACCCAGTACTTC. Drawing the rest from reference TRBV7-2 and TRBJ2-5, the complete variable domain is GAGVSQSPSNKVTEKGKDVELRCDPISGHTALYWYRQSLGQGLEFLIYFQGNSAPDKSGLPSDRFSAERTGGSVSTLTIQRTQQEDSAVYLCASSSTSGGARETQYFGPGTRLLVL.

This clonotype was seen ten or more times. CDR3 nucleotides: TGTGCCAGCAGTAGCTATAGCAATCAGCCCCAGCATTTT. Translating it yields CASSSYSNQPQHF. V is TRBV27 and J is TRBJ1-5; D is undetermined. The CDR3 sequence is 13 residues long. Per germline, CDR1 MNHEY and CDR2 SMNVEV (reference sequence). Between the trimmed V and J ends, which lost 5 bases and 0 bases, there was a span of 5 bases.

The table lists this clonotype with a few counts. The V gene is TRBV7-6, the J gene TRBJ2-7; D not resolved. Germline lookup yields CDR1 SGHVS and CDR2 FNYEAQ. The CDR3 consists of 13 residues. The V end lost 1 base, the J end lost 3 bases, and 7 bases lay between the germline ends. Here the CDR3 DNA reads TGTGCCAGCAGCTTAGGTCCAAACTACGAGCAGTACGTC. It translates to CASSLGPNYEQYV.

A note on this clonotype: The junction and the germline gene differ at one end; a read error may be behind it. The rearrangement links TRBV4-1 to TRBJ1-1; maybe TRBD1 (6 bases). The germline V gene encodes CDR1 MGHRA and CDR2 YSYEKL. The CDR3 has 16 residues. The CDR3 here is CASSHSASGDRAEAFF. The CDR3 DNA follows: TGTGCCAGCAGCCATTCAGCCTCAGGGGATCGGGCTGAAGCTTTCTTT.

This chain connects TRBV11-2 to TRBJ2-1; D ambiguous. V lost 2 bases and J 6 bases, leaving 8 bases between the germline ends. Per the germline V gene, CDR1 is SGHAT and CDR2 is FQNNGV. This CDR3 is 13 amino acids long. The CDR3 loop is CASSLSRRNEQFF. The CDR3 DNA sequence: TGTGCCAGCAGCTTATCCAGGCGCAATGAGCAGTTCTTC.

This clonotype was seen more than once but under ten times. This chain uses TRBV11-2 with TRBJ1-2; D may be TRBD1 (5 bases). Germline-derived CDR1 and CDR2 are SGHAT and FQNNGV. The CDR3 spans 13 residues. The ends were cut back, 1 base at V and 4 bases at J, with 7 bases in the middle. The CDR3 nucleotides read TGTGCCAGCAGCTTAGGACAGACCTATGGCTACACCTTC. It translates to CASSLGQTYGYTF.